The rows below give T cell receptor beta chains drawn from one sample of a study of cytomegalovirus exposure and HLA in healthy donors. Produced via immunoSEQ multiplex PCR; TCRdb's table is partial and in-frame only. This table has some 150,000 clones, roughly 80% appearing once. The sample comprised PBMCs. All receptors derive from a woman aged 25 to 39 in good health and CMV-seropositive. Each CDR3 is given with its conserved first and last residue. The D gene is left open where the match is weak. The size field is filled for only some rows; it gives once, few, many or a size class.

V	D	size	J	CDR3	DNA
TRBV5-6	-	-	TRBJ1-2	CASSSQGSYGYTF	TGTGCCAGCAGCTCGCAGGGGAGCTATGGCTACACCTTC
TRBV5-1	-	-	TRBJ1-2	CASSLSGQIYGYTF	TGCGCCAGCAGCTTGTCCGGACAGATCTATGGCTACACCTTC
TRBV2	-	-	TRBJ1-6	CASSIIADSPLHF	TGTGCCAGCAGCATTATCGCGGATTCACCCCTCCACTTT
TRBV11-2	-	-	TRBJ2-2	CASSHWHDYTGELFF	TGTGCCAGCTCCCATTGGCATGACTACACCGGGGAGCTGTTTTTT
TRBV28	-	-	TRBJ1-1	CASAANTEAFF	TGTGCCAGCGCGGCAAACACTGAAGCTTTCTTT
TRBV14	TRBD1	few	TRBJ2-1	CASTRDRLYNEQFF	TGTGCCAGCACCCGGGACAGGTTGTACAATGAGCAGTTCTTC
TRBV5-1	TRBD2	-	TRBJ2-5	CASSLDAGGHWETQYF	TGCGCCAGCAGCTTGGATGCGGGGGGGCATTGGGAGACCCAGTACTTC
TRBV7-9	TRBD2	once	TRBJ2-7	CSSSSQGLTHTYEQYF	TGTTCCAGCAGCTCCCAGGGACTAACGCATACCTACGAGCAGTACTTC
TRBV7-2	TRBD1	-	TRBJ1-2	CASRGQGYYGYTF	TGTGCCAGCCGCGGACAGGGATACTATGGCTACACCTTC
TRBV6-6	TRBD1	-	TRBJ1-1	CATQLGQQNTEAFF	TGTGCCACCCAGCTGGGACAGCAGAACACTGAAGCTTTCTTT
TRBV30	TRBD1	-	TRBJ2-7	CAWRDSYEQYF	TGTGCCTGGCGGGACAGCTACGAGCAGTACTTC
TRBV4-1	TRBD2	-	TRBJ2-5	CASSRLAERGVKETQYF	TGCGCCAGCAGCCGGTTGGCGGAGCGGGGGGTTAAAGAGACCCAGTACTTC
TRBV28	-	-	TRBJ2-1	CASSLSRGGWYNEQFF	TGTGCCAGCAGTTTATCTAGGGGGGGATGGTACAATGAGCAGTTCTTC
TRBV10-3	TRBD1	-	TRBJ2-7	CAISESQGADYEQYF	TGTGCCATCAGTGAGTCGCAGGGGGCAGACTACGAGCAGTACTTC
TRBV6-6	-	-	TRBJ1-2	CASSYSGVYGYTF	TGTGCCAGCAGTTACTCGGGAGTCTATGGCTACACCTTC
TRBV7-2	TRBD2	-	TRBJ2-2	CASSWAGGSNTGELFF	TGTGCCAGCAGCTGGGCCGGGGGGTCGAACACCGGGGAGCTGTTTTTT
TRBV5-4	TRBD1	-	TRBJ1-2	CASSYTSLGQGGNYGYTF	TGTGCCAGCAGCTACACCTCCCTTGGACAGGGCGGAAACTATGGCTACACCTTC
TRBV28	-	-	TRBJ1-2	CASSSGLKGYTF	TGTGCCAGCAGTTCAGGGTTGAAGGGCTACACCTTC
TRBV6-1	-	-	TRBJ1-5	CASKPGTAPQPQHF	TGTGCCAGCAAGCCCGGGACTGCGCCTCAGCCCCAGCATTTT
TRBV13	TRBD1	-	TRBJ1-2	CASSHRDRDSNYGYTF	TGTGCCAGCAGCCACCGGGACAGGGATTCTAACTATGGCTACACCTTC
TRBV7-2	TRBD2	-	TRBJ2-7	CASSPGTSGEKEQYF	TGTGCCAGCAGCCCCGGGACTAGCGGGGAGAAAGAGCAGTACTTC
TRBV5-6	-	-	TRBJ1-5	CARYTRTHNQPQHF	TGTGCCAGATACACCCGAACCCACAATCAGCCCCAGCATTTT
TRBV6-1	TRBD1	-	TRBJ1-5	CASSEAGRGRLFGAQHF	TGTGCCAGCAGTGAAGCGGGCAGGGGGCGGCTTTTTGGAGCCCAGCATTTT
TRBV6-4	-	-	TRBJ2-2	CASSADSYTGELFF	TGTGCCAGCAGTGCCGACTCTTACACCGGGGAGCTGTTTTTT
TRBV2	-	-	TRBJ1-4	CASITEAGEKLFF	TGTGCCAGCATAACTGAAGCGGGTGAAAAACTGTTTTTT
TRBV5-8	TRBD1	-	TRBJ2-7	CASSYRTGPAEQYF	TGTGCCAGCAGCTACCGGACAGGGCCTGCCGAGCAGTACTTC
TRBV2	TRBD1	-	TRBJ1-1	CASREPGTGGGKAFF	TGTGCCAGCAGGGAACCCGGGACAGGGGGCGGGAAAGCTTTCTTT
TRBV5-5	-	-	TRBJ1-1	CASSLRRQADTEAFF	TGTGCCAGCAGCTTGAGGAGGCAGGCGGACACTGAAGCTTTCTTT
TRBV30	-	-	TRBJ2-3	CAWSPWGADTQYF	TGTGCCTGGAGTCCCTGGGGGGCAGATACGCAGTATTTT
TRBV4-2	-	-	TRBJ1-5	CASSQQAQPQHF	TGTGCCAGCAGCCAACAAGCCCAGCCCCAGCATTTT
TRBV25-1	-	-	TRBJ2-1	CASSDPHVGAIAYNEQFF	TGTGCCAGCAGTGATCCCCACGTTGGGGCCATCGCCTACAATGAGCAGTTCTTC
TRBV28	-	-	TRBJ1-2	CASSPTSAQGPGYTF	TGTGCCAGCAGCCCAACTTCCGCGCAGGGGCCCGGCTACACCTTC
TRBV5-1	-	few	TRBJ2-5	CASSLSPGSGETQYF	TGTGCCAGCAGCTTGAGTCCCGGCTCGGGAGAGACCCAGTACTTC
TRBV2	-	-	TRBJ1-2	CASSEARGAYYGYTF	TGTGCCAGCAGTGAGGCGCGGGGAGCTTACTATGGCTACACCTTC
TRBV5-1	TRBD1	-	TRBJ2-2	CASSLAPTGTGELFF	TGCGCCAGCAGCTTGGCTCCGACAGGGACCGGGGAGCTGTTTTTT
TRBV7-9	-	once	TRBJ2-1	CASSPLLGSSYNEQFF	TGTGCCAGCAGCCCCCTATTGGGGAGCTCCTACAATGAGCAGTTCTTC
TRBV4-2	TRBD1	-	TRBJ1-5	CASSQAQGDSNQPQHF	TGTGCCAGCAGCCAAGCCCAGGGGGATAGCAATCAGCCCCAGCATTTT
TRBV2	-	once	TRBJ1-4	CASIRSTQGTNEKLFF	TGTGCCAGCATACGGTCCACTCAGGGAACTAATGAAAAACTGTTTTTT
TRBV28	TRBD1	-	TRBJ1-3	CASRRMGAGGGGNTIYF	TGTGCCAGCAGACGGATGGGGGCAGGGGGCGGGGGAAACACCATATATTTT
TRBV5-1	-	-	TRBJ2-6	CASSPPQGSGANVLTF	TGCGCCAGCAGCCCACCCCAGGGCTCTGGGGCCAACGTCCTGACTTTC
TRBV11-2	-	-	TRBJ2-5	CASSSDTQETQYF	TGTGCCAGCAGCTCCGACACACAAGAGACCCAGTACTTC
TRBV19	-	-	TRBJ2-7	CASSSGISYEQYF	TGTGCCAGTAGTTCGGGGATCTCCTACGAGCAGTACTTC
TRBV5-8	-	-	TRBJ2-1	CASSLEGSQGWKIF	TGTGCCAGCAGCTTGGAGGGAAGTCAGGGTTGGAAGATCTTC
TRBV5-4	-	-	TRBJ2-3	CASSLSTDTQYF	TGTGCCAGCAGCCTGAGCACAGATACGCAGTATTTT
TRBV18	TRBD1	-	TRBJ1-1	CASSPPPPTGRTEAFF	TGTGCCAGCTCACCACCCCCCCCGACAGGGAGGACTGAAGCTTTCTTT
TRBV6-4	-	-	TRBJ2-2	CASRTPGTGELFF	TGTGCCAGCAGGACCCCGGGGACCGGGGAGCTGTTTTTT
TRBV7-9	TRBD1	-	TRBJ2-7	CASSFPPEDRAWEEQYF	TGTGCCAGCAGTTTCCCTCCGGAAGACAGGGCTTGGGAAGAGCAGTACTTC
TRBV6-1	-	-	TRBJ1-3	CASREVAGNTIYF	TGTGCCAGCAGAGAGGTCGCTGGAAACACCATATATTTT
TRBV9	-	-	TRBJ2-7	CASSVEAGASYEQYF	TGTGCCAGCAGCGTAGAGGCAGGGGCGTCCTACGAGCAGTACTTC